The T cell receptor (beta chain) described here comes from a study of immune heterogeneity within non-small cell lung tumors. As for the study in general: Squamous cell carcinomas accounted for several of the tumors, non-squamous carcinomas for roughly 10, and 1 was not otherwise specified.

Multiplex PCR employing 32 V and 13 J primers generated amplicons of the TCR beta CDR3. TCRdb reanalysed the multiplex PCR reads using MiXCR and keeps one entry per CDR3 protein. The sample carries about 9,600 distinct CDR3 sequences, approximately 34% recorded once. General study findings and limits: Each patient largely had their own distinct set of high-frequency T-cell receptor beta clonotypes. While identical dominant CDR3 beta clonotypes recurred across tumor sites within a patient, high-frequency clones unique to individual sites also appeared.

After removal of 6 bases from V and 7 bases from J, the junction contained 5 bases not matched to a gene. Per the germline V gene, CDR1 is LNHDA and CDR2 is SQIVND (reference sequence). The CDR3 covers 14 residues. Bulk tumor genomic DNA was the template, and each sample received 550 to 650 ng. Collection of several biopsies per primary tumor, spaced far apart, took place during surgery. Their non-small cell lung cancer was newly diagnosed and untreated, and the patients underwent curative surgery. There were under 19 donors in total. They were all newly diagnosed non-small cell lung cancer patients undergoing surgery with curative intent. A word on this clonotype: Its matching antigen is unknown.

The chain uses TRBV19 and TRBJ1-5; 11 bases match TRBD1. The sample was lung tumor tissue. The TCR comes from a man aged 60 to 75 with non-small cell lung cancer. CDR3 DNA sequence: TGTGCCAGTAGGGGGACAGGGGGTGGACAGCCCCAGCATTTT. It encodes CASRGTGGGQPQHF.